The next 22 T cell receptor beta chains were all read from a single sample in a study of T cells in Graves' hyperthyroidism and ophthalmopathy. The TCR beta CDR3 regions underwent amplification using RNA transcripts as the source. The primer set for the first-round RT-PCR of the TCR CDR3 was HTBI. Each CDR3 protein is one row after TCRdb ran MiXCR on the multiplex PCR reads. The sample carries a few hundred thousand distinct CDR3 sequences, 15% to 18% recorded once. Input material: blood. These receptors were taken from a young woman with Graves' hyperthyroidism that later progressed to Graves' ophthalmopathy.

This clonotype was counted many times. The gene calls are TRBV28 and TRBJ2-7, with 10 bases fitting TRBD1. Germline V gene lookup returns CDR1 MDHEN and CDR2 SYDVKM. The CDR3 loop spans 16 amino acids. V trimming: 6 bases; J trimming: 3 bases; junction bases outside the gene matches: 11. This CDR3 is CASRSPGDRGGYEQYF. As DNA, the CDR3 is TGTGCCAGCAGATCTCCTGGGGACAGGGGAGGCTACGAGCAGTACTTC.

The rearrangement uses TRBV24-1 and TRBJ2-3; no firm D call. This CDR3 region has 14 residues. V lost 1 base to trimming and J lost 3 bases, with 7 bases between them. Germline lookup yields CDR1 KGHDR and CDR2 SFDVKD. CDR3 loop: CATSDLFTTDTQYF. CDR3 bases: TGTGCCACCAGTGATTTATTTACGACAGATACGCAGTATTTT.

This clonotype was seen at least ten times. The rearrangement joins TRBV10-3 to TRBJ1-1; 8 bases are shared with TRBD1. This CDR3 is built from 13 residues. Germline V gene lookup returns CDR1 ENHRY and CDR2 SYGVKD. The junction had 4 bases not matched to a gene; V was cut back by 6 bases and J by 4 bases. CDR3 sequence reads: CAIRRTGTTEAFF. For the CDR3, the DNA is TGTGCCATCAGGCGGACAGGGACCACTGAAGCTTTCTTT.

This clonotype was counted at least ten times. This rearrangement joins TRBV20-1 to TRBJ2-1; 9 nucleotides match TRBD2. V gave up 2 bases and J gave up 7 bases; unmatched junction bases: 6. The CDR3 covers 14 residues. CDR1 and CDR2 (germline): DFQATT, SNEGSKA (reference sequence). The CDR3 region is CSARFLAGPNEQFF. The CDR3 nucleotides are TGCAGTGCTAGATTCCTAGCGGGACCGAATGAGCAGTTCTTC.

This clonotype has a count of ten or more. V is TRBV3-1 and J is TRBJ1-2, with D hard to call. The V end was cut by 5 bases, the J end by 0 bases, with 19 bases between. This CDR3 comprises 17 residues. The germline V gene has CDR1 LGHDT and CDR2 YNNKEL (reference sequence). CDR3 sequence: CASSARALGKANYGYTF. The CDR3, as DNA: TGTGCCAGCAGCGCGCGGGCCTTAGGGAAAGCTAACTATGGCTACACCTTC. The full variable domain, in which reference TRBV3-1 and TRBJ1-2 provide the parts outside the CDR3, is DTAVSQTPKYLVTQMGNDKSIKCEQNLGHDTMYWYKQDSKKFLKIMFSYNNKELIINETVPNRFSPKSPDKAHLNLHINSLELGDSAVYFCASSARALGKANYGYTFGSGTRLTVV.

This clonotype was seen only a few times. This chain links TRBV24-1 with TRBJ2-3; 7 bases align to TRBD1. The germline V gene encodes CDR1 KGHDR and CDR2 SFDVKD. V shed 10 bases and J 4 bases; nucleotides not matched to a gene: 13. The CDR3 is made up of 15 amino acids. This CDR3 reads CATSFPGQHADTQYF. CDR3 bases: TGTGCCACGAGTTTCCCGGGACAGCACGCAGATACGCAGTATTTT.

This clonotype was counted many times. V is TRBV27 and J is TRBJ2-7; 11 bases match TRBD2. The germline gives CDR1 MNHEY, CDR2 SMNVEV (reference sequence). Trimming removed 8 bases from V and 9 bases from J; junction bases left unmatched: 15. CDR3 length: 15 residues. Here the CDR3 reads CASSPLLAGGLGQYF. The CDR3 DNA follows: TGTGCCAGCTCCCCTCTGCTAGCGGGAGGCCTTGGGCAGTACTTC.

Points on this clonotype: A single base separates this from a much larger clone, so it may be a read error. The chain couples TRBV6-2 or TRBV6-3 to TRBJ2-7; 8 nucleotides agree with TRBD1. The CDR3 runs 14 residues. Germline V gene lookup returns CDR1 MNHEY and CDR2 SVGEGT. The CDR3 here is CASSSGTGPYERYF. The DNA of the CDR3 is TGTGCCAGCAGTTCCGGGACAGGACCCTACGAGCGGTACTTC.

This clonotype was detected a few times. The gene calls are TRBV5-8 and TRBJ2-1; D is perhaps TRBD1 or TRBD2 (5 bases each). Germline values: CDR1 SGHTS, CDR2 YDEGEE. The CDR3 length is 16 residues. The V end was cut by 1 base, the J end by 10 bases, with 21 bases between. In DNA, the CDR3 is TGTGCCAGCAGCTTGAAAGAGGTGGGGGACCTCCGAGAGCAGTTCTTC. It yields the protein CASSLKEVGDLREQFF.

Ten or more counts support this clonotype. The rearrangement links TRBV5-6 to TRBJ1-4, with 10 nucleotides matching TRBD1. CDR1 and CDR2 (germline): SGHDT, YYEEEE. The CDR3 consists of 16 residues. Trimming took 4 bases from V and 0 from J; bases not matched to a gene: 3. CDR3 loop: CASSMGQGTTNEKLFF. The CDR3 nucleotides read TGTGCCAGCAGCATGGGACAGGGGACAACTAATGAAAAACTGTTTTTT.

This clonotype was counted between two and nine times. The chain carries TRBV20-1 and TRBJ1-1; 11 bases match TRBD1. Germline V gene data show CDR1 as DFQATT and CDR2 as SNEGSKA (reference sequence). The CDR3 consists of 15 residues. V lost 3 bases to trimming and J lost 5 bases; unmatched junction nucleotides: 8. The CDR3, as DNA: TGCAGTGCTAGGGCAACGGGGACAGGGGGAACTGAAGCTTTCTTT. Translated: CSARATGTGGTEAFF.

The chain links TRBV5-4 to TRBJ2-3, with D maybe TRBD1 (7 bases). Trimming took off 3 bases at V and 0 bases at J, with 11 bases between the two ends. Germline lookup yields CDR1 SGHNT and CDR2 YYREEE (reference sequence). CDR3 size: 15 residues. CDR3 protein: CASSYGGQSTDTQYF. CDR3 nucleotides: TGTGCCAGCAGCTACGGGGGACAGAGCACAGATACGCAGTATTTT.

J is TRBJ2-1 and V is TRBV6-1; 13 positions match TRBD2. V gave up 5 bases and J gave up 7 bases; unmatched junction bases: 23. This CDR3 has 21 residues. CDR1 and CDR2 from the germline V gene are MNHNS and SASEGT. The chain's CDR3 is CASSYLLPGLAGHAYGNEQFF. In DNA form, the CDR3 reads TGTGCCAGCAGTTATCTTTTACCGGGACTAGCGGGACATGCTTACGGTAATGAGCAGTTCTTC.

The gene calls are TRBV30 and TRBJ2-3; D may be TRBD1 (6 bases). The germline gives CDR1 GTSNPN, CDR2 SVGIG (reference sequence). The CDR3 has 18 residues. Between the trimmed V and J ends, which lost 8 bases and 1 base, there was a span of 28 bases. The CDR3 sequence: CAGTQGARFKEGTDTQYF. The DNA for the CDR3 is TGTGCCGGGACACAAGGGGCTAGATTTAAAGAGGGCACAGATACGCAGTATTTT.

This clonotype was counted ten times or more. The V and J genes are TRBV12-3 or TRBV12-4 and TRBJ1-4; D may be TRBD1 (5 bases). Trimming pared 4 bases from V and 8 bases from J, leaving 20 bases between. The CDR3 is made up of 16 amino acids. The CDR3 here is CASSSTTRGGREKLFF. The CDR3 coding sequence is TGTGCCAGCAGTTCCACCACTCGGGGCGGGAGGGAAAAACTGTTTTTT.

This clonotype was recorded at least ten times. The V and J genes are TRBV13 and TRBJ1-1, with 7 bases matching TRBD1. V lost 5 bases to trimming and J lost 2 bases; unmatched junction nucleotides: 5. The length of the CDR3 is 14 residues. Germline V gives CDR1 PRHDT, CDR2 FYEKMQ (reference sequence). In nucleotides, the CDR3 is TGTGCCAGCAGCGCCTGGGACAGAAACACTGAAGCTTTCTTT. It yields the protein CASSAWDRNTEAFF. Drawing the rest from reference TRBV13 and TRBJ1-1, the complete variable domain is AAGVIQSPRHLIKEKRETATLKCYPIPRHDTVYWYQQGPGQDPQFLISFYEKMQSDKGSIPDRFSAQQFSDYHSELNMSSLELGDSALYFCASSAWDRNTEAFFGQGTRLTVV.

This clonotype was seen more than once but under ten times. A much more abundant neighbour one base away suggests this may be a read error. The chain is built from TRBV13 and TRBJ2-5; the D gene could be TRBD1 or TRBD2 (5 bases each). Germline V gene sequence: CDR1 PRHDT, CDR2 FYEKMQ (reference sequence). The CDR3 length is 17 residues. V was trimmed by 4 bases and J by 7 bases, leaving 25 bases between them. As DNA, the CDR3 is TGTGCCAGCAGCTCCGAGTCGTGGGCAGGGACGGTTACGACCCAGTACTTC. It codes for CASSSESWAGTVTTQYF.

This clonotype has a count of ten or more. V and J are TRBV7-2 and TRBJ2-3; TRBD1 might be the D (6 bases). V was pared by 3 bases and J by 2 bases, with 9 bases between. Germline values: CDR1 SGHTA, CDR2 FQGNSA. The CDR3 has 14 residues. This chain's CDR3 is CASSLDSYTDTQYF. In nucleotides, the CDR3 is TGTGCCAGCAGCTTGGACAGCTACACAGATACGCAGTATTTT.

This clonotype was observed at least ten times. V and J are TRBV11-2 and TRBJ2-1; TRBD2 aligns across 7 bases. The ends lost 0 bases at V and 10 bases at J; junction bases unmatched: 9. Germline V lookup: CDR1 SGHAT, CDR2 FQNNGV. The CDR3 contains 15 residues. This CDR3 reads CASSLDRGASGEQFF. The DNA for the CDR3 is TGTGCCAGCAGCTTAGATCGGGGCGCTAGCGGCGAGCAGTTCTTC.

J is TRBJ1-4 and V is TRBV5-4; TRBD1 matches 7 bases. CDR1 and CDR2 (germline): SGHNT, YYREEE (reference sequence). The CDR3 runs to 14 residues. V lost 5 bases and J lost 8; bases outside the gene matches: 9. Here the CDR3 reads CASSLAGTEEKLFF. The CDR3, as DNA: TGTGCCAGCAGTCTAGCCGGGACAGAAGAAAAACTGTTTTTT.

This clonotype was seen at least ten times. The J gene is TRBJ2-7, the V gene TRBV6-1; tentatively, D is TRBD2 (6 bases). V dropped 6 bases and J dropped 2 bases, with 11 bases sitting between them. The CDR3 is 13 residues long. CDR1 MNHNS and CDR2 SASEGT come from the germline V gene. The CDR3 nucleotides are TGTGCCAGCAGCTTTAGCGGCCCCTACGAGCAGTACTTC. This encodes CASSFSGPYEQYF.

The chain is built from TRBV20-1 and TRBJ1-2; TRBD1 is a possible D gene (5 bases). This CDR3 is 12 amino acids long. The germline V and J ends were trimmed by 2 bases and 6 bases, with 10 bases remaining between them. The germline gives CDR1 DFQATT, CDR2 SNEGSKA (reference sequence). The CDR3 nucleotides read TGCAGTGCTAGAAAGGACACTGATGGCTACACCTTC. Its translation is CSARKDTDGYTF.